This T cell receptor beta chain is drawn from a study of Graves' ophthalmopathy and Graves' hyperthyroidism. Investigators amplified TCR beta CDR3 regions from RNA transcripts. An initial RT-PCR round employing HTBI primers preceded a second-round multiplex PCR. A single record per CDR3 protein comes from TCRdb applying MiXCR to the multiplex PCR reads. The repertoire consists of hundreds of thousands of distinct CDR3 sequences, with over 40% occurring once and the leading ten covering around 3%. Germline-derived CDR1 and CDR2 are KGHDR and SFDVKD. V shed 12 bases and J shed 0 bases, with 16 bases lying between them. The CDR3 spans 14 residues.

The clonotype was recovered from an adult man with Graves' ophthalmopathy. The chain uses TRBV24-1 and TRBJ1-1; the D gene is possibly TRBD1 (5 bases). The sample was peripheral blood. CDR3 bases: TGTGCCTGGAGTCCAGGGATAATGAACACTGAAGCTTTCTTT. It is translated as CAWSPGIMNTEAFF.